The 21 T cell receptor beta chains below were found in one sample sequenced in a study of siplizumab effects on memory and regulatory T cells. Produced via immunoSEQ multiplex PCR; TCRdb's table is partial and in-frame only. The table shows about 100,000 clones, with more than 90% occurring only once. Sequenced: CD4+ T cells sorted from blood. The receptor source for this set is a human donor in good health.

The gene calls are TRBV27 and TRBJ1-2, with D possibly being TRBD1 (5 bases). The V gene lost 8 bases and the J gene lost 8 bases, with 21 bases spanning the gap. There are 14 residues in the CDR3. The germline V gene has CDR1 MNHEY and CDR2 SMNVEV (reference sequence). The CDR3 region is CASGLGLGAVGYTF. Written as DNA, the CDR3 is TGTGCCAGCGGCCTCGGACTTGGGGCGGTCGGCTACACCTTC.

The chain is built from TRBV5-5 and TRBJ1-6; tentatively, D is TRBD1 (5 bases). The CDR3 length is 14 residues. The V end lost 5 bases, the J end lost 9 bases, and 15 bases lay between the germline ends. CDR1 SGHKS and CDR2 YYEKEE come from the germline V gene (reference sequence). The CDR3 spells CASRLYNQGSPLHF. The CDR3 DNA reads TGTGCCAGCAGGCTATACAATCAGGGTTCACCCCTCCACTTT.

A word on this clone: A read error may account for a junction end that differs from germline. CDR3 residues: CATRRGRQETQYF. The CDR3 nucleotides are TGTGCCACCAGAAGAGGCAGACAAGAGACCCAGTACTTC. V and J are TRBV15 and TRBJ2-5; D uncertain. CDR1 is LNHNV, CDR2 YYDKDF, per germline (reference sequence). The CDR3 totals 13 residues.

The chain couples TRBV7-9 to TRBJ2-7; TRBD1 agrees at 10 bases. The CDR3 is 15 residues long. Germline V gene lookup returns CDR1 SEHNR and CDR2 FQNEAQ (reference sequence). V was clipped by 4 bases and J by 7 bases; unmatched bases: 10. The CDR3 sequence is CASSSLGDRGWEQYF. The CDR3 DNA is TGTGCCAGCAGCTCCCTGGGGGACAGGGGATGGGAGCAGTACTTC.

The V and J genes are TRBV10-2 and TRBJ1-3; 12 bases are shared with TRBD1. Germline trimming cut 5 bases from V and 4 bases from J; bases unmatched to any gene: 9. Germline lookup yields CDR1 WSHSY and CDR2 SAAADI. This CDR3 contains 17 residues. CDR3 sequence (DNA): TGCGCCAGCAGTTCCAATTCCGGGACAGGGGGCGGAAACACCATATATTTT. It codes for CASSSNSGTGGGNTIYF.

CDR3 residues: CASSLKGQGARSGEQYF. The CDR3 DNA sequence: TGTGCCAGCAGTTTAAAGGGACAGGGGGCCCGTTCGGGGGAGCAGTACTTC. The chain links TRBV7-9 to TRBJ2-7; 12 bases match TRBD1. After removal of 6 bases from V and 7 bases from J, the junction contained 16 bases not matched to a gene. The CDR3 covers 17 residues. Germline V gives CDR1 SEHNR, CDR2 FQNEAQ (reference sequence).

V and J are TRBV7-9 and TRBJ2-7; D is possibly TRBD1 (6 bases). Germline assignment: CDR1 SEHNR and CDR2 FQNEAQ (reference sequence). Trimming shortened V by 5 bases and J by 3 bases, and 20 bases separated the two germline ends. This CDR3 spans 16 amino acids. CDR3 residues: CASSPSGTGFLYEQYF. The CDR3 DNA sequence: TGTGCCAGCAGCCCTTCGGGCACAGGGTTCCTCTACGAGCAGTACTTC.

V gene TRBV7-2 combines with J gene TRBJ2-3, with 7 bases that match TRBD2. This CDR3 has 16 amino acids. The junction had 18 bases not matched to a gene; V was cut back by 5 bases and J by 10 bases. CDR1 SGHTA and CDR2 FQGNSA come from the germline V gene. Written as DNA, the CDR3 is TGTGCCAGCAGCGTCGCAAAAGCGGGGACCCCAGTGGCGCAGTATTTT. Amino acids: CASSVAKAGTPVAQYF.

This clone showed up just once. The V and J genes are TRBV5-5 and TRBJ2-1, with D possibly being TRBD1 (5 bases). Germline CDR1 and CDR2: SGHKS and YYEKEE (reference sequence). Trimming removed 4 bases from V and 2 bases from J, with 13 bases in between. The CDR3 totals 15 residues. CDR3 sequence reads: CASSLGHQTYNEQFF. The CDR3 DNA is TGTGCCAGCAGCCTTGGACACCAGACCTACAATGAGCAGTTCTTC. Drawing the rest from reference TRBV5-5 and TRBJ2-1, the complete variable domain is DAGVTQSPTHLIKTRGQQVTLRCSPISGHKSVSWYQQVLGQGPQFIFQYYEKEERGRGNFPDRFSARQFPNYSSELNVNALLLGDSALYLCASSLGHQTYNEQFFGPGTRLTVL.

The chain couples TRBV29-1 to TRBJ2-5; a possible D gene is TRBD2 (5 bases). Trimming left V 3 bases short and J 2 bases short, with 13 bases between. The CDR3 sequence is 14 residues long. Germline CDR1 SQVTM, CDR2 ANQGSEA. For the CDR3, the DNA is TGCAGCGTTGACCGTAGCCGGGATCAAGAGACCCAGTACTTC. This gives the protein CSVDRSRDQETQYF.

The chain combines TRBV29-1 with TRBJ2-7; 8 bases agree with TRBD1. V dropped 6 bases and J dropped 7; count of bases not matched to a gene: 11. Germline loops: CDR1 SQVTM, CDR2 ANQGSEA. The CDR3 has 13 residues. The CDR3 region has the DNA TGCAGCGTAAGAACTGCAGGGGGCGCGGAGCAGTACTTC. This translates into CSVRTAGGAEQYF.

V and J are TRBV2 and TRBJ2-3, with TRBD1 identical over 7 bases. Per the germline V gene, CDR1 is SNHLY and CDR2 is FYNNEI. CDR3 length: 13 amino acids. With 6 bases clipped from V and 9 bases from J, the junction kept 9 bases outside the gene matches. CDR3 protein: CASRAGGLQTQYF. As DNA, the CDR3 is TGTGCCAGCAGGGCAGGGGGATTGCAAACGCAGTATTTT.

The V call is TRBV9, the J call TRBJ2-1; tentatively, D is TRBD2 (6 bases). The V end was cut by 1 base, the J end by 3 bases, with 14 bases between. CDR1 and CDR2 from the germline V gene are SGDLS and YYNGEE. The CDR3 totals 16 residues. Here the CDR3 reads CASSVFRGEIYNEQFF. Written as DNA, the CDR3 is TGTGCCAGCAGCGTATTCCGCGGGGAGATCTACAATGAGCAGTTCTTC.

The chain combines TRBV7-6 with TRBJ2-7; a weak D match, TRBD2 (5 bases). Germline V gives CDR1 SGHVS, CDR2 FNYEAQ. Trimming left V 5 bases short and J 6 bases short, with 17 bases between. This CDR3 comprises 14 residues. The CDR3 sequence: CASSLRTYPSEQYF. CDR3 DNA sequence: TGTGCCAGCAGCCTTAGGACTTACCCCTCCGAGCAGTACTTC.

This clone was picked up one time. The genes are TRBV6-4 and TRBJ1-6; D unresolved. CDR1 and CDR2 from the germline V gene are MRHNA and SNTAGT. The CDR3 extends over 16 amino acids. Trimming removed 3 bases at V and 0 bases at J, with 9 bases between. CDR3 DNA: TGTGCCAGCAGTGAACAGCCGAGCTCCTATAATTCACCCCTCCACTTT. Protein: CASSEQPSSYNSPLHF.

The chain links TRBV11-2 to TRBJ1-6, with D tentatively TRBD1 (6 bases). CDR3 size: 12 residues. Germline CDR1 SGHAT, CDR2 FQNNGV. Trimming shortened V by 3 bases and J by 10 bases, and 7 bases separated the two germline ends. The CDR3 here is CASSLGASPLHF. DNA for the CDR3: TGTGCCAGCAGCTTGGGGGCCTCACCCCTCCACTTT.

This clone was seen a handful of times. The chain is built from TRBV19 and TRBJ2-1, with a weak D call TRBD1 (7 bases). The CDR3 has 15 residues. From germline, CDR1 is LNHDA and CDR2 SQIVND (reference sequence). Trimming removed 8 bases from V and 6 bases from J, with 20 bases in between. The DNA of the CDR3 is TGTGCCAGTGGCCAGGACAGGATCGGGGGCAATGAGCAGTTCTTC. As protein: CASGQDRIGGNEQFF.

The chain links TRBV19 to TRBJ2-1; 11 bases map to TRBD1. Germline CDR1 reads LNHDA; CDR2 reads SQIVND (reference sequence). The CDR3 consists of 14 residues. After removal of 10 bases from V and 4 bases from J, the junction contained 6 bases not matched to a gene. The CDR3 spells CATHGQGAYNEQFF. CDR3 nucleotide sequence: TGTGCCACCCACGGACAGGGGGCTTACAATGAGCAGTTCTTC. Filled out from reference TRBV19 and TRBJ2-1, the complete variable domain reads DGGITQSPKYLFRKEGQNVTLSCEQNLNHDAMYWYRQDPGQGLRLIYYSQIVNDFQKGDIAEGYSVSREKKESFPLTVTSAQKNPTAFYLCATHGQGAYNEQFFGPGTRLTVL.

The CDR3 DNA reads TGTGCCAGCAGTGCGCTTGGGGACACTGAAGCTTTCTTT. This gives the protein CASSALGDTEAFF. The V and J genes are TRBV6-1 and TRBJ1-1; no firm D call. Trimming removed 4 bases from V and 3 bases from J, with 9 bases in between. CDR3 length: 13 residues. Germline loops: CDR1 MNHNS, CDR2 SASEGT.

V usage is TRBV7-9 and J usage is TRBJ2-1; weak D call: TRBD1 (7 bases). CDR1 SEHNR and CDR2 FQNEAQ come from the germline V gene (reference sequence). V was trimmed by 7 bases and J by 5 bases, leaving 15 bases between them. CDR3 length equals 14 residues. CDR3 nucleotide sequence: TGTGCCAGCACCCGGACAGGACTAAACAATGAGCAGTTCTTC. Translating gives CASTRTGLNNEQFF.

The chain links TRBV11-2 to TRBJ2-2; unclear D gene. Germline V CDR1 and CDR2: SGHAT, FQNNGV. This CDR3 spans 13 amino acids. The V gene lost 3 bases and the J gene lost 1 base, with 3 bases spanning the gap. The CDR3 DNA follows: TGTGCCAGCAGCTTTGGGAACACCGGGGAGCTGTTTTTT. This codes for CASSFGNTGELFF.